This paragraph covers one T cell receptor (beta chain) sequence. The target antigen is unknown. With 60 Vbeta and 13 Jbeta primers, the PCR was carried out. Clones were read by immunoSEQ multiplex PCR, and TCRdb kept only the in-frame ones, dropping some. The table lists 90,000 to 150,000 clones, about 81% of them singletons, with 1.5% to 2% in the top ten. This specimen belongs to a study of cytomegalovirus exposure and HLA in healthy donors. Study details: Some 91 million unique TCRs from HLA-typed donors were held in an early release of data.

Per the germline V gene, CDR1 is LGHNA and CDR2 is YSLEER. Between the trimmed V and J ends, which lost 0 bases and 3 bases, there was a span of 24 bases. This CDR3 has 19 residues. Each donor's status was that of a healthy bone marrow donor. Broader study findings: The study listed roughly 160 cytomegalovirus-associated TCR beta chains. TCR beta chain V- and J-gene trimming was linked, in a later analysis, to a missense variant in DCLRE1C.

The rearrangement links TRBV4-3 to TRBJ2-7; TRBD2 might be the D (6 bases). Sequenced: PBMCs. The TCR comes from a man aged 40-49 years in good health and CMV-seronegative. This CDR3 is CASSQERGGAGGTLYEQYF. The CDR3 nucleotides are TGCGCCAGCAGCCAAGAGCGGGGTGGGGCCGGAGGGACGCTCTACGAGCAGTACTTC.